This T cell receptor beta chain is drawn from a study of control samples from healthy donors and cancer patients. Profiled with immunoSEQ multiplex PCR; TCRdb holds only in-frame clones, not every one. The repertoire holds 150,000 to 200,000 clones, about 90% seen once, with around 5% in the top ten. This receptor was identified in a woman in her thirties in good health. The sample taken for sequencing was blood.

The CDR3 protein is CASRDNLLGVVTGELFF. The CDR3 region has the DNA TGCGCCAGCAGAGATAACCTCCTGGGAGTCGTCACCGGGGAGCTGTTTTTT. J is TRBJ2-2 and V is TRBV23-1; perhaps TRBD2 as D (5 bases). TRBV23-1 falls under the ORF class, with uncertain function. The CDR3 length is 17 residues. The ends were cut back, 6 bases at V and 4 bases at J, with 21 bases in the middle.